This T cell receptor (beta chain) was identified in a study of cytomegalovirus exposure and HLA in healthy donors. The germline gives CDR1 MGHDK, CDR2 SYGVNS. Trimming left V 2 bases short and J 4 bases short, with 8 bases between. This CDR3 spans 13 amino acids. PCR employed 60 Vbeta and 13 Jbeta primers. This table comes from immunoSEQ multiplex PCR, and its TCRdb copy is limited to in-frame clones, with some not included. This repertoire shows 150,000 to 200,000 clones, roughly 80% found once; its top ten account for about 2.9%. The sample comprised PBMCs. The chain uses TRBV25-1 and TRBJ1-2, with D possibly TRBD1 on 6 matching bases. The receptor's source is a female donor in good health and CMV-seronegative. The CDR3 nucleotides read TGTGCCAGCAGTGAAGAACAGGGCTATGGCTACACCTTC. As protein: CASSEEQGYGYTF.